The entry below describes one T cell receptor beta chain. Its specificity is unknown. Oncomine TCR Beta short-read sequencing was applied to DNA from cultured CD4+ T cells. TCRdb independently ran MiXCR on the PCR reads; one entry per CDR3 protein. This sample has about 7,800 distinct CDR3 sequences, with roughly 50% found just once. The data originate from a study of vaccination and CD4 T cells after COVID-19. Study background: The cells were exposed to overlapping spike peptides originating from SARS-CoV-2, HCoV-NL63, HCoV-OC43 and HCoV-229E for stimulation.

CDR1 and CDR2 (germline): SGHRS, YFSETQ. This CDR3 has 16 amino acids. Trimming shortened V by 2 bases and J by 0 bases, and 12 bases separated the two germline ends. Stated treatment: roughly 11-day PBMC culture with coronavirus spike peptide pools or control peptides (ViraFEST assay). Study-level findings and limits: Vaccine-specific clones in convalescent patients were spike mono-reactive in 304 of 307 cases. Relatively few convalescent patients were studied, without early post-infection timepoints.

The chain has TRBV5-1 and TRBJ2-1; D remains ambiguous. This TCR was recovered from a human donor who had recovered from COVID-19. The sequencing sample was made of CD4+ T cells from blood, cultured in vitro. CDR3 bases: TGCGCCAGCAGCTTTGTTGGCCCGAGCTCCTACAATGAGCAGTTCTTC. It encodes CASSFVGPSSYNEQFF.